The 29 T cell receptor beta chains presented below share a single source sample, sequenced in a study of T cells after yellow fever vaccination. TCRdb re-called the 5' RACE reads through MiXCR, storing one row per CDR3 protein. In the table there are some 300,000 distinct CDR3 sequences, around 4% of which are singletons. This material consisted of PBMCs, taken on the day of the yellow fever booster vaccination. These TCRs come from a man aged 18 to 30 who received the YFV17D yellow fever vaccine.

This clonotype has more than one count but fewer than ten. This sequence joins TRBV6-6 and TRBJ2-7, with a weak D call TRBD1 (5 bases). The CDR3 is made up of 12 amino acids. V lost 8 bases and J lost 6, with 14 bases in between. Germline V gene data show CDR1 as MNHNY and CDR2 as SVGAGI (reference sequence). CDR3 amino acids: CASSGGASEQYV. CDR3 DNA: TGTGCCAGCTCAGGTGGGGCGTCCGAGCAGTACGTC.

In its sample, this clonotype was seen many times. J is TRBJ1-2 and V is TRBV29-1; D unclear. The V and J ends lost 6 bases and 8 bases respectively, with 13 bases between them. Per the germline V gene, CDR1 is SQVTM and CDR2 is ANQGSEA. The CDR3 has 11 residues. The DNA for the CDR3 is TGCAGCGTGTTATCCTGGAAGGGCTACACCTTC. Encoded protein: CSVLSWKGYTF.

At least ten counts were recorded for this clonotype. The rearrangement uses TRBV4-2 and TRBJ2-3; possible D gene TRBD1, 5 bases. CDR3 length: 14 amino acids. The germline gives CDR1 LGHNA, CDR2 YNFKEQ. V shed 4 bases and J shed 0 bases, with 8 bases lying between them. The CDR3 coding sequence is TGTGCCAGCAGCCTTTCAGGGAGCACAGATACGCAGTATTTT. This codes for CASSLSGSTDTQYF.

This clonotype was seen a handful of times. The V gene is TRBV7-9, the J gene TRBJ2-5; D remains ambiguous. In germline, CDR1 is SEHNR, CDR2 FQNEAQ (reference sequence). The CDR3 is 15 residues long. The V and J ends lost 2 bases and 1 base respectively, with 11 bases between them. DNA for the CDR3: TGTGCCAGCAGCTTATCGGGCCAGATCCAAGAGACCCAGTACTTC. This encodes CASSLSGQIQETQYF.

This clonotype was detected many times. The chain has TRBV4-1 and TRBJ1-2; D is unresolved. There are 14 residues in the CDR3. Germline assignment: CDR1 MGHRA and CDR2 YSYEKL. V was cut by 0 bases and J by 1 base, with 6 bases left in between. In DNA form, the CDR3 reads TGCGCCAGCAGCCAAGAAGCACTTAACTATGGCTACACCTTC. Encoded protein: CASSQEALNYGYTF.

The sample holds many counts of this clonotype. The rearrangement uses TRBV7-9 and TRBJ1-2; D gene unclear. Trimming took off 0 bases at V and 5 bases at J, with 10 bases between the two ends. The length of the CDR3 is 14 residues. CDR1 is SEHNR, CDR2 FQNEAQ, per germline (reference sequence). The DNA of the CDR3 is TGTGCCAGCAGCTTAGCCCTCGGACCATATGGCTACACCTTC. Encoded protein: CASSLALGPYGYTF.

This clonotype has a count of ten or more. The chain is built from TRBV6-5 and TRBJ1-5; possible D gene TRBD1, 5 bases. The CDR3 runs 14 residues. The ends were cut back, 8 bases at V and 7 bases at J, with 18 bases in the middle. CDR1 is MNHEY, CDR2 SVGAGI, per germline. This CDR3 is CASARGGSGQPQHF. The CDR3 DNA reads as TGTGCCAGCGCCCGGGGGGGGAGCGGACAGCCCCAGCATTTT.

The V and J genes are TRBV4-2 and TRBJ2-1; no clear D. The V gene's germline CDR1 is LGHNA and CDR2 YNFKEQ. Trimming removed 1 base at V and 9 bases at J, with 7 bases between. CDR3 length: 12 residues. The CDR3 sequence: CASSQAIGEQFF. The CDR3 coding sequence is TGTGCCAGCAGCCAAGCGATTGGTGAGCAGTTCTTC.

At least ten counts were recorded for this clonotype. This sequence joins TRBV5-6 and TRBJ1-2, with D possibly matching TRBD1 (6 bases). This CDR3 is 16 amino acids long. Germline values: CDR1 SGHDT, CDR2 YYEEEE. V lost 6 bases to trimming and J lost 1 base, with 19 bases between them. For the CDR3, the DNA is TGTGCCAGCAAAGGGGACCCTGGGGGGCATAACTATGGCTACACCTTC. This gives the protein CASKGDPGGHNYGYTF.

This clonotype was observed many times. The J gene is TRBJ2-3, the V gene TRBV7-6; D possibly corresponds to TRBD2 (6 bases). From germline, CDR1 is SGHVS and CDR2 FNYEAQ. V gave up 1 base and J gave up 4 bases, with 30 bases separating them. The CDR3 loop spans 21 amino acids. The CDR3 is CASSLVQGPPDRRLEADTQYF. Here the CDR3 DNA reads TGTGCCAGCAGCTTAGTGCAAGGTCCCCCTGACCGTAGACTAGAGGCAGATACGCAGTATTTT.

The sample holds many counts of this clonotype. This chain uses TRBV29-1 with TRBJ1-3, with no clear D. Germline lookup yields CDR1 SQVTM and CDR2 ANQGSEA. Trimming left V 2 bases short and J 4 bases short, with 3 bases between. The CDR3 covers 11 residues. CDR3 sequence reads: CSVERGNTIYF. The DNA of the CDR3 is TGCAGCGTTGAACGAGGAAACACCATATATTTT.

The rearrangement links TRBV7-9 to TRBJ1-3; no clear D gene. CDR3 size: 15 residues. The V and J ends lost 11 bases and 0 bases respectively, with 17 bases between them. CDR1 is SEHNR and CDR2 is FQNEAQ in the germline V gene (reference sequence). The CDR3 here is CAGLGSEPSGNTIYF. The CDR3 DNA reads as TGTGCCGGCTTGGGTTCAGAACCCTCTGGAAACACCATATATTTT.

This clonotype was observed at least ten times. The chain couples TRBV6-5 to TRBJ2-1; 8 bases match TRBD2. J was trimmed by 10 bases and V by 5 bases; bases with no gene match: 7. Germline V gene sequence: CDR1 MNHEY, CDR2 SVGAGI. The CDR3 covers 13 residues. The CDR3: CASSPGLAREQFF. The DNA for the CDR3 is TGTGCCAGCAGTCCTGGACTAGCTAGGGAGCAGTTCTTC.

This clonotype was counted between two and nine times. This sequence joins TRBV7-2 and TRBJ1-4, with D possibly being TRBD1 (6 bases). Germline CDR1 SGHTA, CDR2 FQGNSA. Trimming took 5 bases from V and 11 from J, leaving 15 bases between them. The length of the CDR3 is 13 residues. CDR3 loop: CASSVDSYGKLFF. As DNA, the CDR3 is TGTGCCAGCAGCGTGGACAGTTACGGGAAACTGTTTTTT.

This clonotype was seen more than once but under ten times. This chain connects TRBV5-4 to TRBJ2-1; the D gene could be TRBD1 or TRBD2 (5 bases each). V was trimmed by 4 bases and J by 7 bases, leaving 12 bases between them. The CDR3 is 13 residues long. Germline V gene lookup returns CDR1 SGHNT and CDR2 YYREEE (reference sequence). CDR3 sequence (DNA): TGTGCCAGCAGCGTATGGGACCCGAATGAGCAGTTCTTC. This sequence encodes CASSVWDPNEQFF.

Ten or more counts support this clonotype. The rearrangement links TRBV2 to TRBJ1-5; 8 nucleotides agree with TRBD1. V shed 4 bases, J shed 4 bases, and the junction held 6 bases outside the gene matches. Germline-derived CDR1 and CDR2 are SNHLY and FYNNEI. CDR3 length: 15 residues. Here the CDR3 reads CASSVGGQGNQPQHF. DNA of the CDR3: TGTGCCAGCAGTGTAGGAGGACAGGGTAATCAGCCCCAGCATTTT.

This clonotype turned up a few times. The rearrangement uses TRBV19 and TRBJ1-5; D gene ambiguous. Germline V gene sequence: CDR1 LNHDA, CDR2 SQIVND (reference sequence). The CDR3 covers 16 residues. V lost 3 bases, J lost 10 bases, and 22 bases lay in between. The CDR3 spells CASSIIELGLGRPQHF. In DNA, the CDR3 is TGTGCCAGTAGTATTATTGAATTGGGCTTAGGAAGACCCCAGCATTTT.

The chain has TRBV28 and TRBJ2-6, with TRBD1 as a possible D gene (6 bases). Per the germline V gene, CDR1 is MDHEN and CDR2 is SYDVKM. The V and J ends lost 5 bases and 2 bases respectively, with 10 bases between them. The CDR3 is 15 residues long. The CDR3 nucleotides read TGTGCCAGCAGTGCTTCAGGGGCTGGGGCCAACGTCCTGACTTTC. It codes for CASSASGAGANVLTF.

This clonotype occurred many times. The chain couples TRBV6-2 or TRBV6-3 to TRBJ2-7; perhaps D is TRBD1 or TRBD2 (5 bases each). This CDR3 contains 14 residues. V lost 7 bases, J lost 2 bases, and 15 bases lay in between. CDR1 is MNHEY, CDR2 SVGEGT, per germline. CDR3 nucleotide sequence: TGTGCCAGCACCGCTGACGGGGCACCCTACGAGCAGTACGTC. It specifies CASTADGAPYEQYV.

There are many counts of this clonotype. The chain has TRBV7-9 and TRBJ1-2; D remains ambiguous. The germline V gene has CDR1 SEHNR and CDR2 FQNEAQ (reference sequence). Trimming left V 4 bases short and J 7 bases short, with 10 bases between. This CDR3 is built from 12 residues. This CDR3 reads CASSSTDLGYTF. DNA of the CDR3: TGTGCCAGCAGCTCTACGGACCTTGGCTACACCTTC.

CDR3 in amino acids: CASSDRAHQETQYF. CDR3 nucleotide sequence: TGTGCCAGCTCCGACAGGGCCCACCAAGAGACCCAGTACTTC. V gene TRBV10-3 combines with J gene TRBJ2-5; 7 nucleotides agree with TRBD1. Trimming removed 10 bases from V and 0 bases from J; junction bases left unmatched: 8. Looked up from germline, CDR1 is ENHRY and CDR2 is SYGVKD. The CDR3 contains 14 residues.

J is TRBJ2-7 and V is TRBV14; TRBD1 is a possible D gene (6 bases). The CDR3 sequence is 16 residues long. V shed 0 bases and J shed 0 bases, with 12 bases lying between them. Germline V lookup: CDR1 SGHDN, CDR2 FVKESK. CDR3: CASSQDKGDNSYEQYV. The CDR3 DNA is TGTGCCAGCAGCCAAGATAAGGGGGACAACTCCTACGAGCAGTACGTC.

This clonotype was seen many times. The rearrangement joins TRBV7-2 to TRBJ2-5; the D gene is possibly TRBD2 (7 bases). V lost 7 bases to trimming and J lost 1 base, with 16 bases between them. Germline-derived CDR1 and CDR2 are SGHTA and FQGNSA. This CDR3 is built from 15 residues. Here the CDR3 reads CASTIGGGGQETQYF. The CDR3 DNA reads TGTGCCAGCACCATAGGGGGGGGAGGCCAAGAGACCCAGTACTTC.

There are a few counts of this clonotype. The CDR3 nucleotides are TGCGCCAGCAGCCAAAAAAGGGGGGTAGCGGGGGAACAAGAGACCCAGTACTTC. Translating it yields CASSQKRGVAGEQETQYF. The V call is TRBV4-3, the J call TRBJ2-5, with 9 bases that match TRBD2. Germline CDR1 is LGHNA and CDR2 is YSLEER. CDR3 length: 18 residues. Trimming cost V 2 bases and J 2 bases; bases outside gene matches: 12.

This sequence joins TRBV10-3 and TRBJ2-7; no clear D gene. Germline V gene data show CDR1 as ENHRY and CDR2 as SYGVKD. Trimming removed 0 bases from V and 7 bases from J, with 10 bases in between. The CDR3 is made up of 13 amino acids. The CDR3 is CAISESKGLEQYV. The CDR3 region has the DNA TGTGCCATCAGTGAGTCGAAGGGCTTAGAGCAGTACGTC.

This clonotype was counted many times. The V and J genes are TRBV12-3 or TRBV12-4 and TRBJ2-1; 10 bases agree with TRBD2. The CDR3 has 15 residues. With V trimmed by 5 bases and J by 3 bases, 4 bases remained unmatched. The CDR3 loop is CASSLSGGYYNEQFF. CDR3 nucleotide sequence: TGTGCCAGCAGTCTTAGCGGGGGGTACTACAATGAGCAGTTCTTC.

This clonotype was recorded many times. CDR3 bases: TGCGCCAGCAGCTTGCTTTCTGGAGACACTGAAGCTTTCTTT. Translated, it gives CASSLLSGDTEAFF. The V gene is TRBV5-1, the J gene TRBJ1-1; D gene uncertain. This CDR3 is 14 amino acids long. Between the trimmed V and J ends, which lost 1 base and 3 bases, there was a span of 10 bases. Germline assignment: CDR1 SGHRS and CDR2 YFSETQ. The full variable domain, its missing parts supplied by reference TRBV5-1 and TRBJ1-1, is KAGVTQTPRYLIKTRGQQVTLSCSPISGHRSVSWYQQTPGQGLQFLFEYFSETQRNKGNFPGRFSGRQFSNSRSEMNVSTLELGDSALYLCASSLLSGDTEAFFGQGTRLTVV.

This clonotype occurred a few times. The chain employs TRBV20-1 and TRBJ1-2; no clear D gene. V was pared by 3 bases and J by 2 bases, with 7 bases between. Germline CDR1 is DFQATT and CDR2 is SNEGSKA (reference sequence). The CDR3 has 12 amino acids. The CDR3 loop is CSASWGNYGYTF. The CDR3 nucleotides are TGCAGTGCTAGTTGGGGAAACTATGGCTACACCTTC.

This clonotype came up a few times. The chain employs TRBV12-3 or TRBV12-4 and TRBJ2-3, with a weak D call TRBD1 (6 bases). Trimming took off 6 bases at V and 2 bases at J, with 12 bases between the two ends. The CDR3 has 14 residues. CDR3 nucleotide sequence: TGTGCCAGCAGACAGGGCATGCCCACAGATACGCAGTATTTT. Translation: CASRQGMPTDTQYF.